The following is a TCR beta chain sequence with its context. Unmatched junction bases numbered 8, after V lost 1 base and J lost 8 bases. The CDR3 totals 14 residues. Germline loops: CDR1 SQVTM, CDR2 ANQGSEA. Per the study methods: Amplifying reference gene primers gave estimates of nucleated cell counts. Only in-frame clones appear in the TCRdb table, and some are missing; sequencing was by immunoSEQ multiplex PCR. That table gives V, J and clone size, and the DNA gave D and trimming. The sample lists roughly 150,000 clones, 84% seen once, with more than 7.5% in the top ten. These data originate in a study of blood T cell repertoires in COVID-19. Study summary: Acute-phase and convalescent COVID-19 samples originated in the United States, Italy and Spain. In each case, the material was cDNA or gDNA derived from T cells, B-cell-depleted T cells, or PBMCs.

Sequencing was performed on peripheral blood. The source of this sequence is a woman in her forties or fifties with acute or convalescent COVID-19. The chain couples TRBV29-1 to TRBJ2-1; 7 bases match TRBD1. This CDR3 is CSVEGRDSYDEQFF. The CDR3 DNA reads TGCAGCGTTGAAGGTCGGGACAGTTACGATGAGCAGTTCTTC.